The 23 T cell receptor beta chains reported below all come from one sample, sequenced in a study of shared clonotypes between healthy human individuals. Repertoires were generated with immunoSEQ multiplex PCR, while TCRdb's copy carries only in-frame clones and drops some. The sample carries some 2,400,000 clones, approximately 94% recorded once. The sample taken for sequencing was naive CD4+ T cells sorted from blood. Subset here: CD45RA+ positively selected. These receptors originate from a man younger than 35 in good health.

The genes are TRBV5-1 and TRBJ2-3; tentatively, D is TRBD1 or TRBD2 (5 bases each). Trimming took off 4 bases at V and 0 bases at J, with 15 bases between the two ends. Per germline, CDR1 SGHRS and CDR2 YFSETQ. This CDR3 has 16 amino acids. In nucleotides, the CDR3 is TGCGCCAGCAGCGGCCAGGGACGCCTTAGCACAGATACGCAGTATTTT. This encodes CASSGQGRLSTDTQYF.

The V and J genes are TRBV4-1 and TRBJ2-7; D not resolved. CDR1 and CDR2 (germline): MGHRA, YSYEKL. The CDR3 length is 17 residues. The V end lost 0 bases, the J end lost 2 bases, and 17 bases lay between the germline ends. The CDR3 sequence is CASSQEEMAAGTYEQYF. Here the CDR3 DNA reads TGCGCCAGCAGCCAAGAGGAAATGGCGGCAGGAACCTACGAGCAGTACTTC.

The chain joins TRBV9 to TRBJ2-1; 11 bases line up with TRBD2. Germline trimming cut 0 bases from V and 3 bases from J; bases unmatched to any gene: 2. CDR1 and CDR2 (germline): SGDLS, YYNGEE. The CDR3 has 16 amino acids. The CDR3 is CASSVVGTSGYNEQFF. Written as DNA, the CDR3 is TGTGCCAGCAGCGTAGTGGGGACTAGCGGCTACAATGAGCAGTTCTTC.

The V call is TRBV7-2, the J call TRBJ1-3; a possible D gene is TRBD1 (6 bases). This CDR3 comprises 17 residues. Per germline, CDR1 SGHTA and CDR2 FQGNSA. V gave up 0 bases and J gave up 0 bases, with 12 bases separating them. CDR3 DNA: TGTGCCAGCAGCTTAGCGGACAGCGGAATCTCTGGAAACACCATATATTTT. The encoded protein is CASSLADSGISGNTIYF.

V gene TRBV19 combines with J gene TRBJ2-7, with a possible D match to TRBD2 (6 bases). V was clipped by 5 bases and J by 0 bases, with 17 bases between them. In germline, CDR1 is LNHDA, CDR2 SQIVND (reference sequence). CDR3 length equals 16 residues. The CDR3 DNA follows: TGTGCCAGTAGTCCCTCTGGCGGGGTTTTCTCCTACGAGCAGTACTTC. Its protein product is CASSPSGGVFSYEQYF.

This clone has more than one count but fewer than ten. The CDR3 loop reads CASSSNSGRYQEAFF. The CDR3 nucleotides are TGTGCCAGCAGCTCCAACAGTGGTCGGTACCAGGAAGCTTTCTTT. V gene TRBV5-4 combines with J gene TRBJ1-1; D remains ambiguous. The germline V and J ends were trimmed by 3 bases and 8 bases, with 20 bases remaining between them. CDR1 and CDR2 (germline): SGHNT, YYREEE (reference sequence). The CDR3 extends over 15 amino acids.

V is TRBV2 and J is TRBJ1-2, with a tentative D call TRBD1 (5 bases). Germline V lookup: CDR1 SNHLY, CDR2 FYNNEI. This CDR3 is 15 amino acids long. V lost 3 bases and J 8 bases, leaving 19 bases between the germline ends. The CDR3 region is CASSDGAAGLGGYTF. In nucleotides, the CDR3 is TGTGCCAGCAGTGACGGGGCAGCTGGCCTGGGGGGCTACACCTTC.

The chain links TRBV7-9 to TRBJ1-2; D call uncertain. Germline CDR1 SEHNR, CDR2 FQNEAQ (reference sequence). This CDR3 contains 16 residues. V lost 7 bases to trimming and J lost 5 bases, with 23 bases between them. CDR3 sequence reads: CASTPSWQSLWYGYTF. CDR3 nucleotide sequence: TGTGCCAGCACCCCCAGTTGGCAGTCTCTCTGGTATGGCTACACCTTC.

This chain links TRBV5-4 with TRBJ2-1; a possible D gene is TRBD2 (6 bases). The CDR3 is made up of 14 amino acids. CDR1 SGHNT and CDR2 YYREEE come from the germline V gene (reference sequence). V lost 9 bases and J lost 7, with 20 bases in between. CDR3 sequence reads: CAIIPGLAGNEQFF. The CDR3 nucleotides are TGTGCCATTATACCGGGACTTGCCGGTAATGAGCAGTTCTTC.

Of note for this clone: The identical CDR3 is also encoded by other nucleotide sequences in the sample. This rearrangement joins TRBV18 to TRBJ1-6; unclear D gene. V was pared by 3 bases and J by 7 bases, with 7 bases between. This CDR3 spans 13 amino acids. CDR1 is KGHSH and CDR2 is LQKENI in the germline V gene. In DNA, the CDR3 is TGTGCCAGCTCACCGGCCGGGAATTCACCCCTCCACTTT. Amino acids: CASSPAGNSPLHF.

This clone was seen just once. The genes are TRBV7-3 and TRBJ2-3; the D gene is possibly TRBD1 (7 bases). Germline V lookup: CDR1 SGHTA, CDR2 FQGTGA. The CDR3 sequence is 13 residues long. Trimming stripped 10 bases from V and 2 bases from J, with 13 bases between. In DNA form, the CDR3 reads TGTGCCACCTCAGGGGGGTCCACAGATACGCAGTATTTT. Translating it yields CATSGGSTDTQYF.

About this clone itself: This specimen includes other DNA sequences encoding the same CDR3. The chain couples TRBV5-1 to TRBJ2-5, with a weak D call TRBD1 (5 bases). The germline V gene encodes CDR1 SGHRS and CDR2 YFSETQ. V was cut by 0 bases and J by 4 bases, with 10 bases left in between. The CDR3 is 14 amino acids. CDR3 DNA sequence: TGCGCCAGCAGCTTGGAGGGTCAGGGAGAGACCCAGTACTTC. It is translated as CASSLEGQGETQYF.

As regards this clone: Other DNA sequences in this sample translate to the same CDR3. This chain links TRBV29-1 with TRBJ1-5; no firm D call. Trimming left V 4 bases short and J 1 base short, with 11 bases between. The germline gives CDR1 SQVTM, CDR2 ANQGSEA. This CDR3 has 14 amino acids. The CDR3 coding sequence is TGCAGCGTTGCATGGGCGGGCAGCAATCAGCCCCAGCATTTT. Translated, it gives CSVAWAGSNQPQHF.

The chain employs TRBV28 and TRBJ1-2, with D uncertain. The CDR3 is 12 amino acids. The V gene lost 1 base and the J gene lost 6 bases, with 6 bases spanning the gap. Germline V gives CDR1 MDHEN, CDR2 SYDVKM. CDR3 sequence reads: CASSLFGDGYTF. CDR3 DNA: TGTGCCAGCAGTTTATTCGGTGATGGCTACACCTTC.

This sequence joins TRBV6-5 and TRBJ1-1; D not certain. Germline lookup yields CDR1 MNHEY and CDR2 SVGAGI. The germline V and J ends were trimmed by 2 bases and 4 bases, with 14 bases remaining between them. The CDR3 covers 15 residues. CDR3 sequence reads: CASSYGREGGTEAFF. DNA for the CDR3: TGTGCCAGCAGTTACGGAAGGGAAGGAGGCACTGAAGCTTTCTTT.

A few counts support this clone. The sample holds other DNA sequences that translate to the same CDR3. The rearrangement uses TRBV18 and TRBJ2-5; D is uncertain. The CDR3 contains 13 residues. Germline CDR1 reads KGHSH; CDR2 reads LQKENI. With 0 bases removed from V and 1 base from J, the gap between germline ends came to 3 bases. The CDR3 DNA is TGTGCCAGCTCACCACCACTCCAAGAGACCCAGTACTTC. As protein: CASSPPLQETQYF. Full variable domain (missing parts from reference TRBV18 and TRBJ2-5): NAGVMQNPRHLVRRRGQEARLRCSPMKGHSHVYWYRQLPEEGLKFMVYLQKENIIDESGMPKERFSAEFPKEGPSILRIQQVVRGDSAAYFCASSPPLQETQYFGPGTRLLVL.

The CDR3 region has the DNA TGTGCCTGGAGTGTACGGCTTTACGAGCAGTACTTC. This codes for CAWSVRLYEQYF. This chain connects TRBV30 to TRBJ2-7; D remains ambiguous. V was shortened by 0 bases and J by 4 bases, with 7 bases between the two germline ends. CDR1 is GTSNPN, CDR2 SVGIG, per germline (reference sequence). The CDR3 is made up of 12 amino acids.

The rearrangement links TRBV11-2 to TRBJ2-3; 7 nucleotides agree with TRBD2. CDR1 and CDR2 (germline): SGHAT, FQNNGV. The CDR3 is 15 residues long. V shed 5 bases, J shed 3 bases, and the junction held 8 bases outside the gene matches. The CDR3 is CASSGGRARTDTQYF. The CDR3, as DNA: TGTGCCAGCAGCGGGGGGAGGGCCAGGACAGATACGCAGTATTTT.

Here the CDR3 reads CASSLEASGSLYNEQFF. DNA of the CDR3: TGTGCCAGCAGCTTAGAGGCTAGCGGGAGTCTCTACAATGAGCAGTTCTTC. The V call is TRBV7-2, the J call TRBJ2-1; TRBD2 matches at 10 bases. Germline V CDR1 and CDR2: SGHTA, FQGNSA. The CDR3 runs to 17 residues. After removal of 1 base from V and 3 bases from J, the junction contained 6 bases not matched to a gene. Full variable domain (missing parts from reference TRBV7-2 and TRBJ2-1): GAGVSQSPSNKVTEKGKDVELRCDPISGHTALYWYRQSLGQGLEFLIYFQGNSAPDKSGLPSDRFSAERTGGSVSTLTIQRTQQEDSAVYLCASSLEASGSLYNEQFFGPGTRLTVL.

This rearrangement joins TRBV28 to TRBJ1-1, with D possibly being TRBD1 (5 bases). With 3 bases removed from V and 0 bases from J, the gap between germline ends came to 14 bases. The CDR3 totals 16 residues. Per the germline V gene, CDR1 is MDHEN and CDR2 is SYDVKM. CDR3 loop: CASSFPRGGMNTEAFF. CDR3 nucleotides: TGTGCCAGCAGTTTCCCTCGGGGGGGGATGAACACTGAAGCTTTCTTT.

In the case of this clone: The same CDR3 arises from other DNA sequences in this sample as well. The chain has TRBV6-5 and TRBJ2-5; D gene uncertain. Germline assignment: CDR1 MNHEY and CDR2 SVGAGI. The CDR3 is 14 amino acids. The V end was cut by 0 bases, the J end by 2 bases, with 7 bases between. The DNA for the CDR3 is TGTGCCAGCAGTTACTCAGGCTATCAAGAGACCCAGTACTTC. Translated, it gives CASSYSGYQETQYF.

The count of this clone is one. A junction boundary mismatches the germline segment, possibly from a read error. V usage is TRBV20-1 and J usage is TRBJ1-2; no clear D gene. The CDR3 runs 8 residues. CDR1 is DFQATT and CDR2 is SNEGSKA in the germline V gene (reference sequence). For the CDR3, the DNA is TGCAGTGCCCCCGACGGGCCCTTC. Protein product: CSAPDGPF.

V gene TRBV27 combines with J gene TRBJ2-5; 8 bases map to TRBD2. The germline gives CDR1 MNHEY, CDR2 SMNVEV (reference sequence). This CDR3 contains 16 residues. V lost 5 bases and J lost 2; bases outside the gene matches: 10. This CDR3 is CASSHYPGLGQETQYF. Written as DNA, the CDR3 is TGTGCCAGCAGTCACTACCCGGGACTAGGACAAGAGACCCAGTACTTC.